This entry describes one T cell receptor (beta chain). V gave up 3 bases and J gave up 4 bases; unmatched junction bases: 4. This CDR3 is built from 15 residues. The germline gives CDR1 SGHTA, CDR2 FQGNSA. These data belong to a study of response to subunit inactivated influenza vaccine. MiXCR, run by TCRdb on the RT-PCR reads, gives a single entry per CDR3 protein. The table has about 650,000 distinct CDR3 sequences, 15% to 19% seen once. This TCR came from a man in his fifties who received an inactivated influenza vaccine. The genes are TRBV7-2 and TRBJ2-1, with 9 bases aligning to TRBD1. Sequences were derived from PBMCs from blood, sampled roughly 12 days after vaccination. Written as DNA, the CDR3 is TGTGCCAGCAGCTTTACAGGGGGCGGGTACAATGAGCAGTTCTTC. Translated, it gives CASSFTGGGYNEQFF. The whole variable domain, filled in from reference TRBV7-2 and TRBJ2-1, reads GAGVSQSPSNKVTEKGKDVELRCDPISGHTALYWYRQSLGQGLEFLIYFQGNSAPDKSGLPSDRFSAERTGGSVSTLTIQRTQQEDSAVYLCASSFTGGGYNEQFFGPGTRLTVL.